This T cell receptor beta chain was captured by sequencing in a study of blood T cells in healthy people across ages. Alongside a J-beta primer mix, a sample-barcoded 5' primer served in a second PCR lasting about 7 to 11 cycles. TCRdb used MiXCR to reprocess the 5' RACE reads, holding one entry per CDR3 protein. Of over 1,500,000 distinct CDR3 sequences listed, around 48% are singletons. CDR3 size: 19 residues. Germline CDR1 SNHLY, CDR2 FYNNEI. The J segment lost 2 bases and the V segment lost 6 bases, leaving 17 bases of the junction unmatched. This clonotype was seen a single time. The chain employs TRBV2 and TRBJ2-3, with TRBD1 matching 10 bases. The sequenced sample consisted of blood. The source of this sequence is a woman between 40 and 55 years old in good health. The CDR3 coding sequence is TGTGCCAGCAGCGACAGGGGGCAATCTTCTCACCATGACACAGATACGCAGTATTTT. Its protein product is CASSDRGQSSHHDTDTQYF.